This T cell receptor (beta chain) was obtained from a study of T cells after yellow fever vaccination. Turning to the study itself: SMART-Seq v4 Ultra Low Input handled preparation of low-cell-number fractions.

Germline V gene data show CDR1 as DFQATT and CDR2 as SNEGSKA (reference sequence). The CDR3 runs to 15 residues. Unmatched junction bases numbered 2, after V lost 5 bases and J lost 3 bases. This clonotype has only a few counts. As TCR cDNA was made by 5'RACE template switching, a universal primer site and UMIs were added. Each CDR3 protein is one row after TCRdb ran MiXCR on the 5' RACE reads. The sample shows more than 350,000 distinct CDR3 sequences, roughly 12% of them seen only once. The chain is built from TRBV20-1 and TRBJ2-3; 16 bases agree with TRBD2. The receptor was derived from a man in his late teens or twenties who received the YFV17D yellow fever vaccine. The sequences come from PBMCs, collected on the day of the first yellow fever vaccination. The CDR3 DNA reads TGCAGTGCTGGGACTAGCGGGGGGGCGACAGATACGCAGTATTTT. This codes for CSAGTSGGATDTQYF.